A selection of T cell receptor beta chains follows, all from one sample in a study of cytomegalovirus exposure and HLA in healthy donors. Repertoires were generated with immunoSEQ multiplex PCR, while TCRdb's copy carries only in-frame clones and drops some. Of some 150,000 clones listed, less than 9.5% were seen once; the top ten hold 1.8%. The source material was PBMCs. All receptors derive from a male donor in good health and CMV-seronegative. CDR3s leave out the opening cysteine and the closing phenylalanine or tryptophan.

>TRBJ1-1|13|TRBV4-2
ASSQELSGNTEAF
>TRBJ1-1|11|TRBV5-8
ASSPRTGGEAF
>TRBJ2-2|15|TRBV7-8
ASSFPGQGARAGELF
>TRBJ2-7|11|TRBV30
AWKGTGPYEQY
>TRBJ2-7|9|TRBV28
ASSPRYEQY
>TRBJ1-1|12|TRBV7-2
ASQRTGRNTEAF
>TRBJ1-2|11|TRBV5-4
ASSGLPGNGYT
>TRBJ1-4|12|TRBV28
ASSLEVNPQKLF
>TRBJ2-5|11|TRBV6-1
ASSAGGWETQY
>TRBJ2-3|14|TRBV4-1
ASTHSVSGSPDTQY
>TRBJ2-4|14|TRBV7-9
ASSRGSGVNKNIQY
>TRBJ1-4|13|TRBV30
ALKKSPGGNEKLF
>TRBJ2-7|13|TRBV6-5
ASSYFGGSPYEQY
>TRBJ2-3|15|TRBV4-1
ASSQLTSVGYTDTQY